The clone carrying this TCR beta chain was seen a few times. Its antigen is unknown. These data originate in a study of T cells in narcolepsy. Overall study: Patients with NT1 or NT2 and healthy control donors were enrolled.

Assay: immunoSEQ multiplex PCR; the TCRdb copy retains only in-frame clones and omits some. The sample includes 34,000 or so clones, around 77% of them seen just once. Overall study findings and caveats: HCRT-specific and TRIB2-specific autoreactive clonotypes appeared among same-patient CSF and blood CD4+ clonotypes. Autoreactive clone sequences were missing from some blood memory CD4+ repertoires. Reportedly, autoreactive clonotypes were serially detected in patients' blood but not controls'.

The specimen was memory (CD45RA-) CD4+ T cells from blood. The origin of this receptor is a human donor in good health.

In DNA form, the CDR3 reads TGCGCCAGCAGCTTACTAGCGGGAGCAGGCGAGCAGTACTTC. Protein: CASSLLAGAGEQYF. The rearrangement links TRBV5-1 to TRBJ2-7, with 11 bases aligning to TRBD2. There are 14 residues in the CDR3. V dropped 2 bases and J dropped 6; count of bases not matched to a gene: 4. Germline CDR1 and CDR2: SGHRS and YFSETQ.